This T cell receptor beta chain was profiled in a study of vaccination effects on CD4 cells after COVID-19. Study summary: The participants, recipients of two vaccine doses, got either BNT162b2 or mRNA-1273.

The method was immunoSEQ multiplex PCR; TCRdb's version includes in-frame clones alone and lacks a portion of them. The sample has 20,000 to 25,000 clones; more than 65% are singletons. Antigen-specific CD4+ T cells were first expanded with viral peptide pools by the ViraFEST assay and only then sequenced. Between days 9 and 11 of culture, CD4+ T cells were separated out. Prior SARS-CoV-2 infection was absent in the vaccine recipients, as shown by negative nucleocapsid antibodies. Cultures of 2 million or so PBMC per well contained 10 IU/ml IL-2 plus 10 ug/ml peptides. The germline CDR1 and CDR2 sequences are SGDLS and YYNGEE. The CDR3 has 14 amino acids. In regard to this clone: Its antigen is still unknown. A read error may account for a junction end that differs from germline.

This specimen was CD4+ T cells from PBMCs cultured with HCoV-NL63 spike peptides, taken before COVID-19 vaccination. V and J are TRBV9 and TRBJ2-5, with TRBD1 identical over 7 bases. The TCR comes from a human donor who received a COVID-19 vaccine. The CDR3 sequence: CASSVGTVQETQYF. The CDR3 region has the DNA TGTGCCAGCAGTGTAGGGACAGTCCAAGAGACCCAGTACTTC.